The clone carrying this T cell receptor beta chain appeared once. Authors' processing steps: Estimates of nucleated cell counts were drawn from the amplification of reference gene primers. Measured with immunoSEQ multiplex PCR; TCRdb has only the in-frame clones, and not every one. The V and J calls and clone size come from that table; D and trimming were worked out from the DNA. Altogether about 180,000 clones are present, about four fifths being singletons, with the ten largest covering roughly 8.1%. The data were taken from a study of blood T cell repertoires in COVID-19. At the level of the study: COVID-19 samples from acute and convalescent phases originated in the United States, Italy and Spain. Sources were T cells, B-cell-depleted T cells, or PBMCs; the material itself was cDNA or gDNA.

The germline CDR1 and CDR2 sequences are SNHLY and FYNNEI. V was shortened by 6 bases and J by 4 bases, with 13 bases between the two germline ends. The CDR3 sequence is 14 residues long. The clonotype was recovered from a woman between 65 and 79 years old with acute or convalescent COVID-19. V and J are TRBV2 and TRBJ1-3; a weak D match, TRBD1 (5 bases). The source material was peripheral blood. DNA for the CDR3: TGTGCCAGCAGCGAGACAGTTTTAGGAAACACCATATATTTT. It encodes CASSETVLGNTIYF.